The rows below give T cell receptor beta chains drawn from one sample of a study of T cells in Graves' hyperthyroidism and ophthalmopathy. In TCRdb, the multiplex PCR reads were re-called with MiXCR into one record per CDR3 protein. The data contain roughly 510,000 distinct CDR3 sequences, less than 25% of them singletons. Material for sequencing was blood. These receptors were collected from a man aged 18 to 29 with Graves' hyperthyroidism. CDR3s include the opening cysteine and the closing phenylalanine or tryptophan. The order of the fields is CDR3 length, J gene, V gene, clone size, D gene, CDR3 protein, CDR3 DNA. D genes are given only for firm matches. Size is stated for part of the rows, as once, few or many counts, or as a class when the clone is expanded.

>14|TRBJ1-5|TRBV5-6|many|-
CASSHWDINQPQHF
TGTGCCAGCAGCCACTGGGACATCAATCAGCCCCAGCATTTT
>14|TRBJ1-1|TRBV19|-|-
CVSSVQGMNTEAFF
TGTGTCAGTAGTGTACAGGGAATGAACACTGAAGCTTTCTTT
>14|TRBJ1-1|TRBV24-1|many|-
CATRDGPMNTEAFF
TGTGCCACCAGGGACGGTCCCATGAACACTGAAGCTTTCTTT
>13|TRBJ1-2|TRBV5-6|many|-
CASSGEANYGYTF
TGTGCCAGCAGCGGGGAGGCTAACTATGGCTACACCTTC
>15|TRBJ1-2|TRBV10-2|many|TRBD1
CASSESGQGFYGYTF
TGCGCCAGCAGTGAGTCGGGACAGGGTTTCTATGGCTACACCTTC
>19|TRBJ2-7|TRBV11-2|-|TRBD2
CASSLPGGSGWDWSYEQYF
TGTGCCAGCAGTCTTCCGGGGGGTAGCGGGTGGGATTGGTCCTACGAGCAGTACTTC
>12|TRBJ1-1|TRBV12-3/TRBV12-4|many|TRBD1
CASSGQGAEAFF
TGTGCCAGCAGTGGACAGGGGGCTGAAGCTTTCTTT
>12|TRBJ1-2|TRBV20-1|many|-
CSARPQFNGYTF
TGCAGTGCTAGACCCCAGTTTAATGGCTACACCTTC
>15|TRBJ1-5|TRBV6-2/TRBV6-3|-|-
CASSYVWVGNQPQHF
TGTGCCAGCAGTTACGTCTGGGTGGGTAATCAGCCCCAGCATTTT
>11|TRBJ1-1|TRBV6-2/TRBV6-3|-|-
CAISGVAEAFF
TGTGCCATCTCAGGCGTAGCTGAAGCTTTCTTT
>15|TRBJ1-2|TRBV28|many|-
CASSLLWRTDYGYTF
TGTGCCAGCAGCCTGCTTTGGAGGACCGACTATGGCTACACCTTC
>14|TRBJ2-2|TRBV12-3/TRBV12-4|-|-
CASRPGHDTGELFF
TGTGCCAGCAGACCGGGACATGACACCGGGGAGCTGTTTTTT
>14|TRBJ2-5|TRBV18|few|-
CASSRGRTQETQYF
TGTGCCAGCTCACGGGGCAGAACCCAAGAGACCCAGTACTTC
>16|TRBJ2-1|TRBV6-1|-|TRBD1
CASSASGTGGYNEQFF
TGTGCCAGCAGTGCCTCGGGGACAGGGGGCTACAATGAGCAGTTCTTC
>16|TRBJ2-7|TRBV10-3|-|TRBD1
CAITPTSNRGRGEQYF
TGTGCCATCACCCCCACATCGAACAGGGGGCGAGGGGAGCAGTACTTC
>17|TRBJ1-5|TRBV12-3/TRBV12-4|-|TRBD1
CASSNIRGQGSNQPQHF
TGTGCCAGCAGTAACATCCGGGGACAGGGTAGCAATCAGCCCCAGCATTTT
>16|TRBJ1-5|TRBV6-1|-|-
CASSEDWVENNQPQHF
TGTGCCAGCAGTGAAGATTGGGTGGAGAACAATCAGCCCCAGCATTTT